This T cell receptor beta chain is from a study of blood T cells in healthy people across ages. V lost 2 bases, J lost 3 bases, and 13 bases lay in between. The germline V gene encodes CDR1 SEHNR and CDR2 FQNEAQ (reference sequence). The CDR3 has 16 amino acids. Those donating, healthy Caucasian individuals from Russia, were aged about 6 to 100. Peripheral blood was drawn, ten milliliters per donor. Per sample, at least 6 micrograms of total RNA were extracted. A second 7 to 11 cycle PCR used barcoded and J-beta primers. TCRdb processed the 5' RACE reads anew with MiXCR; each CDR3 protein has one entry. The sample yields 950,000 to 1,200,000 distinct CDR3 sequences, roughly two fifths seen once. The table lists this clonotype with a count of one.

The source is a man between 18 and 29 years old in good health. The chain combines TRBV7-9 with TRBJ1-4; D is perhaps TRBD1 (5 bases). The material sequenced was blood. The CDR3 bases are TGTGCCAGCAGCTTATTTGAGGGGCGCGCTAATGAAAAACTGTTTTTT. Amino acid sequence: CASSLFEGRANEKLFF.